This T cell receptor beta chain was sequenced in a study of shared clonotypes between healthy human individuals. CDR1 and CDR2 from the germline V gene are SGHTA and FQGNSA. This CDR3 contains 15 residues. V dropped 5 bases and J dropped 7; count of bases not matched to a gene: 8. This clone appeared a few times. TCRdb's table, derived via immunoSEQ multiplex PCR, lists solely in-frame clones and lacks some. The sample shows over a million clones, around 82% of them seen only once. The genes are TRBV7-2 and TRBJ2-2; 9 bases align to TRBD1. The origin of this receptor is a man younger than 35 in good health. Some clones in this sample may be carry-over from other donors' samples. The sequencing sample was made of memory CD4+ T cells from PBMCs. Subset noted: CD45RA-negative fraction. The CDR3 sequence is CASSRRTGEHGELFF. In DNA form, the CDR3 reads TGTGCCAGCAGCCGTCGGACAGGGGAGCACGGGGAGCTGTTTTTT.